This T cell receptor beta chain was captured in a study of beta chain features in type 1 diabetes. This clone was found a few times. Since all of the isolated RNA was reverse transcribed, expressed TCRB transcripts were what got sequenced. The assay was immunoSEQ multiplex PCR, and TCRdb's table has in-frame clones only and misses some. The sample lists roughly 240,000 clones; 68% were seen once. Between the trimmed V and J ends, which lost 3 bases and 5 bases, there was a span of 13 bases. There are 14 residues in the CDR3. Per the germline V gene, CDR1 is PRHDT and CDR2 is FYEKMQ (reference sequence).

J is TRBJ2-5 and V is TRBV13; the D gene could be TRBD1 or TRBD2 (5 bases each). Sequencing was carried out using naive CD4+ T cells from blood. This receptor was taken from a man in his thirties or forties in good health. This CDR3 is CASSLGERVETQYF. The CDR3 DNA is TGTGCCAGCAGCTTGGGGGAGAGGGTGGAGACCCAGTACTTC.